This T cell receptor (beta chain) was sequenced for a study of neurological immune-mediated disorders. The study's findings and limits: None of the CDR3 amino acid sequences of expanded clones were shared across subjects, and this suggested private repertoires in all groups. HTLV-1-associated myelopathy had the most TCR clonal expansion, whereas multiple sclerosis had the least (lower than in healthy controls).

This CDR3 is built from 15 residues. CDR1 SGHTS and CDR2 YDEGEE come from the germline V gene. J lost 6 bases, V lost 2 bases, and 6 bases had no gene match. cDNA synthesis was performed by 5'RACE with 10-nucleotide random UMIs. TCRdb called the 5' RACE reads again in MiXCR, with one record for every CDR3 protein. Of approximately 28,000 distinct CDR3 sequences in the sample, about 14% were seen once. The sample holds a few counts of this clonotype. Its antigen is not known. Time point described: technical triplicate 2. There were 1 million CD4+ or CD8+ T cells used in the sorted libraries. This clonotype originated in a female donor with HTLV-1-associated myelopathy (HAM/TSP). Sequenced: CD4+ T cells from blood. The chain recombines TRBV5-8 with TRBJ2-3; 10 nucleotides line up with TRBD2. CDR3 DNA: TGTGCCAGCAGCTTTAGCGGGGGGCGAGGTGATACGCAGTATTTT. Its translation is CASSFSGGRGDTQYF.